This TCR beta chain came from a study of radiation and T cells in renal cell carcinoma (dated by TCRdb to the early 2020s). For context, the study as a whole: Samples were obtained from a clinical trial, in which 15 Gy stereotactic body radiation therapy was delivered to primary renal cell carcinomas and nephrectomy was performed 4 weeks later. A total of 4 million to 5 million unique CDR3 nucleotide sequences, encoding 2.5 million to 3 million unique CDR3 amino acid sequences, were found across all 55 or so samples. TCR beta sequencing covered around 50 samples in total, comprising some 25 tumors and about 27 peripheral blood samples.

This clone has more than one count but fewer than ten. It lacks a known antigen. Qualities for individual bases were not recorded, and no much larger clone is one base off. General conclusions and limits of the study: Blood repertoire dynamics were not followed beyond 4 weeks after treatment. No pretreatment tumor biopsies were available, so the baseline intratumoral presence of clonotypes could not be determined. With a single-armed trial design, the study had no way to address how radiation dose or scheduling affects the TCR repertoire. In blood, the top tumor clonotypes increased between baseline and 2 weeks post-radiation and then shrank by 4 weeks, which suggests that tumor-resident clones expanded only transiently.

TCR beta libraries were generated from genomic DNA with the immunoSEQ kit, following the manufacturer's recommendations. To prepare the libraries, a first multiplex PCR with proprietary primers was run, followed by a second PCR that added unique barcodes, and a bead cleanup was done after each round. Each sample batch included a kit-provided positive control reaction and a negative control reaction. The final libraries underwent checking on an Agilent 4200 TapeStation D1000 ScreenTape, volumetric pooling, and quantification by qPCR. An Illumina NextSeq500 fitted with a MidOutput 150-cycle cartridge performed the sequencing, running 156 Read1 cycles and 15 Index1 cycles with the kit's custom primers. The pooled library was loaded at around 1 pM with about 21% PhiX control spiked in. The published analysis was carried out like this. Vendor-processed data were analyzed in R, and a clonotype was defined as all T cells sharing the same CDR3 nucleotide sequence. In the clone abundance analyses, frequencies were normalized to the 10,000 most abundant clones in each sample. Public T cell clones, which averaged fewer than five per sample, were removed prior to analysis. A difference in abundance of at least 32-fold between compartments was used to define tumor-enriched and baseline blood-enriched clonotypes. A beta-binomial differential abundance model was used to identify clonotypes that expanded or contracted between blood time points. Tumor-blood repertoire similarity was measured with the Baroni-Urbani and Buser coefficient, and groups were compared using two-tailed Wilcoxon tests in R. TCRdb carries this immuneACCESS record with in-frame sequences only. Its versions omit some clonotypes, under half of them owing to an unresolved V gene in the studies checked, with the rest unexplained. V and J calls and clone size are copied from that table; D and trimming were computed from the DNA. The table for this sample lists around 140,000 clones; roughly 85% of them were counted only once. The ten biggest clones cover around 25% of the sample.

What this sample's time point label stands for: baseline pretreatment blood. Interpreted using the paper, the treatment or condition label stands for: 15 Gy SBRT to primary tumor, nephrectomy 4 weeks later. To follow tumor-enriched clonotypes, peripheral blood was collected serially from radiation-treated patients at baseline and again at 2 weeks and 4 weeks after SBRT. Renal cell carcinoma with clear cell pathology was present in all patients. The QIAamp DNA Blood Mini Kit (Qiagen) was used to prepare genomic DNA for TCR sequencing. The analyses included just those samples that passed every quality control check. The CDR3, cysteine through phenylalanine, is 14 amino acids long. Only CDR3 DNA is held: 42 bases, read in frame from base 1. At the junction V is shortened by 7 bases and J by 7 bases, with 20 bases in between. Sequences MNHNS (CDR1) and SASEGT (CDR2) are obtained from the germline V gene.

The specimen comprised blood, sampled from a patient whose treatment included radiotherapy and nephrectomy. The sequence was obtained from a woman aged 45-65 years with renal cell carcinoma. The chain couples TRBV6-1 to TRBJ2-7; the D gene is perhaps TRBD1 or TRBD2, each of them matching over 6 bases. The encoded CDR3 is CASTPRGERGEQYF. The DNA sequence reads TGTGCCAGCACTCCTAGGGGGGAACGGGGAGAGCAGTACTTC.